This T cell receptor beta chain was profiled in a study of T-cell reconstitution after alpha-beta-depleted transplantation in children. Study-wide results and limits: Expanded clones from the graft, numbering several hundred, reportedly supplied alpha-beta T cells about two months after transplant.

Preparation of the TCRbeta library used unique molecular identifiers. Via MiXCR, TCRdb re-called the PCR reads, giving one row per CDR3 protein. The sample yields almost 600,000 distinct CDR3 sequences, roughly 27% seen once. The V gene lost 0 bases and the J gene lost 1 base, with 7 bases spanning the gap. The CDR3 covers 14 residues. The germline V gene encodes CDR1 SGHRS and CDR2 YFSETQ. Worth noting for this clonotype: Its specificity is not known.

This specimen was PBMCs, taken before TCRalphabeta/CD19-depleted stem cell transplant. The rearrangement joins TRBV5-1 to TRBJ1-1; no definite D call. This TCR was sampled from a boy younger than two with Wiskott-Aldrich syndrome, due to receive a stem cell transplant. CDR3 in amino acids: CASSLDGENTEAFF. Written as DNA, the CDR3 is TGCGCCAGCAGCTTGGACGGGGAGAACACTGAAGCTTTCTTT.